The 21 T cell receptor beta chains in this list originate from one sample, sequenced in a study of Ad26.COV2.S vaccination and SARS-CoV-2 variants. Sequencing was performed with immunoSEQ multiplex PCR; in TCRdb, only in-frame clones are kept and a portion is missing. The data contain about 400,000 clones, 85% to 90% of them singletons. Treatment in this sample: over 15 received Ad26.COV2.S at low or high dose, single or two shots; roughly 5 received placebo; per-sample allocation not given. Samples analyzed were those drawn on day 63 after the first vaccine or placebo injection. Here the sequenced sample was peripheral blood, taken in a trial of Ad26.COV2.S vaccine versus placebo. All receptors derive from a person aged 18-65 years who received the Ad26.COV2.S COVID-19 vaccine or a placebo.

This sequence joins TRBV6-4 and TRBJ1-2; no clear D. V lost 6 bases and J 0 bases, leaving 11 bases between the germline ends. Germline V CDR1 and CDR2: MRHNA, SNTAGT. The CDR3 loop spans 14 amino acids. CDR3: CASSRNGANYGYTF. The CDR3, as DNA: TGTGCCAGCAGCCGCAACGGAGCTAACTATGGCTACACCTTC.

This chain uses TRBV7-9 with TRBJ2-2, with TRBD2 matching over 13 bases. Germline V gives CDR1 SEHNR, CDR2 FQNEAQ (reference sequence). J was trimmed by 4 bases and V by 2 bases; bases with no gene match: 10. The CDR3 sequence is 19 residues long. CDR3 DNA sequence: TGTGCCAGCAGCTTATTGTTCCCGACTAGCGGGGGGCTCACCGGGGAGCTGTTTTTT. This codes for CASSLLFPTSGGLTGELFF.

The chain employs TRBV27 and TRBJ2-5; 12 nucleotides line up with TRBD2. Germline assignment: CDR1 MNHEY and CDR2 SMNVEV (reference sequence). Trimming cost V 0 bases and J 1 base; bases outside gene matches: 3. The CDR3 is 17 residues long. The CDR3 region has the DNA TGTGCCAGCAGTTTATCGCTGGGACTAGCGGGCCAAGAGACCCAGTACTTC. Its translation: CASSLSLGLAGQETQYF.

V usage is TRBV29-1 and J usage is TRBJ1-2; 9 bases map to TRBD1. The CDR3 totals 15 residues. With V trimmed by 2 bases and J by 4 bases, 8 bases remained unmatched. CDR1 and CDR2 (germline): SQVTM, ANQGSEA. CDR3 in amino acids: CSVENGDRATYGYTF. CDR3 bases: TGCAGCGTTGAAAACGGGGACAGGGCGACCTATGGCTACACCTTC.

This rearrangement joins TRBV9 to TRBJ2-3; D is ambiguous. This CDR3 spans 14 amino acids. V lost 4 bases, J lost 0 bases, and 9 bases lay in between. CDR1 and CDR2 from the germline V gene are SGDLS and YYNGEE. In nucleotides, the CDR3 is TGTGCCAGCAGCTCTACGACTAGCACAGATACGCAGTATTTT. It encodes CASSSTTSTDTQYF.

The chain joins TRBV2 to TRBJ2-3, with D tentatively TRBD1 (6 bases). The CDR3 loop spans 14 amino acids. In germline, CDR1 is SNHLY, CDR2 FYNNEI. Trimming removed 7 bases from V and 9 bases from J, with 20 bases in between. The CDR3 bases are TGTGCCAGCAACCGGGACCAACAGGGTGGCACGCAGTATTTT. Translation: CASNRDQQGGTQYF.

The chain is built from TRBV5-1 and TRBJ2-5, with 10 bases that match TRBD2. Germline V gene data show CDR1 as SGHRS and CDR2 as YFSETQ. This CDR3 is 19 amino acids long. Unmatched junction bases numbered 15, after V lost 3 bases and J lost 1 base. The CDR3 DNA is TGCGCCAGCAGCTCCATTGGGGGTCTAGCGGGGGCCCTCCAAGAGACCCAGTACTTC. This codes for CASSSIGGLAGALQETQYF.

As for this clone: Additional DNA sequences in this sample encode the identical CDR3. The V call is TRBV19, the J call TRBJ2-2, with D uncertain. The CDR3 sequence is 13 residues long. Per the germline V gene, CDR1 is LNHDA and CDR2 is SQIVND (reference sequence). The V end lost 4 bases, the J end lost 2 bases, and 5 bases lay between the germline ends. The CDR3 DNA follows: TGTGCCAGTAGTACGGTTAACACCGGGGAGCTGTTTTTT. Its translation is CASSTVNTGELFF.

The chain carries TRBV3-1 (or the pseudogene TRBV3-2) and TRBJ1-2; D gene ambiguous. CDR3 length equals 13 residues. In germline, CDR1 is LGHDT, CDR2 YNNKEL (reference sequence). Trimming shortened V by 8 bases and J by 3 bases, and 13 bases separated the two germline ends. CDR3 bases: TGTGCCAGCGGTGTCAGGTCCGACTATGGCTACACCTTC. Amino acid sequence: CASGVRSDYGYTF.

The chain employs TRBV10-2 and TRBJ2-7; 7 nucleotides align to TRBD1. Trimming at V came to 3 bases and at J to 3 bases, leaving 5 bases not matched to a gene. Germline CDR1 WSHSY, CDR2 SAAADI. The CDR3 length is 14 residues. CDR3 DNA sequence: TGCGCCAGCAGTGACCCAGGGGGTTTCTACGAGCAGTACTTC. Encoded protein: CASSDPGGFYEQYF.

The chain's CDR3 is CASSLGQGGEKLFF. The CDR3, as DNA: TGTGCCAGCAGTTTAGGACAGGGAGGCGAAAAACTGTTTTTT. V and J are TRBV27 and TRBJ1-4; 8 bases agree with TRBD1. The CDR3 has 14 residues. Germline V gene data show CDR1 as MNHEY and CDR2 as SMNVEV (reference sequence). The J segment lost 8 bases and the V segment lost 2 bases, leaving 4 bases of the junction unmatched.

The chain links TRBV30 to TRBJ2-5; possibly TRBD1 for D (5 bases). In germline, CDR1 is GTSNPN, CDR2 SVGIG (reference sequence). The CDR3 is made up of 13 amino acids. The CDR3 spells CALNPQGRETQYF. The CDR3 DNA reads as TGTGCTCTCAACCCCCAGGGAAGAGAGACCCAGTACTTC.

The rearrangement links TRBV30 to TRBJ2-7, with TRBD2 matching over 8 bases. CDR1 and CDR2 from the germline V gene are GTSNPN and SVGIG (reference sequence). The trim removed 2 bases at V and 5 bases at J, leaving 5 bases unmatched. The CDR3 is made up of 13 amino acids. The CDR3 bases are TGTGCCTGGAGTCCGCTAGCGGGCCACGAGCAGTACTTC. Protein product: CAWSPLAGHEQYF. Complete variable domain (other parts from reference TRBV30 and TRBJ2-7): SQTIHQWPATLVQPVGSPLSLECTVEGTSNPNLYWYRQAAGRGLQLLFYSVGIGQISSEVPQNLSASRPQDRQFILSSKKLLLSDSGFYLCAWSPLAGHEQYFGPGTRLTVT.

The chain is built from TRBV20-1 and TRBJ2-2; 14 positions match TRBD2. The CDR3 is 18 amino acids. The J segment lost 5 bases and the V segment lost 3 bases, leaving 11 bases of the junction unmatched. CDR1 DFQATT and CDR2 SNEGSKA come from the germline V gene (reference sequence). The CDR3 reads CSASFGTSGGLWTGELFF. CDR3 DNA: TGCAGTGCTAGTTTTGGGACTAGCGGGGGCTTGTGGACCGGGGAGCTGTTTTTT.

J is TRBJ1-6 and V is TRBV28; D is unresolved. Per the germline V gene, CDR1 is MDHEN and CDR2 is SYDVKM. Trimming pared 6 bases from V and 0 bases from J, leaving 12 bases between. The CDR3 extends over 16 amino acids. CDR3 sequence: CASRAVESSYNSPLHF. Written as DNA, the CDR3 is TGTGCCAGCAGGGCCGTAGAGAGCTCCTATAATTCACCCCTCCACTTT.

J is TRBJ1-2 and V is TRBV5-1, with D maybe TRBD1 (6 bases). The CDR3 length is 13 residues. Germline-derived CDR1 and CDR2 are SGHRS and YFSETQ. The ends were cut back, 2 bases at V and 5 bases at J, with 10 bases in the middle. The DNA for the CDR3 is TGCGCCAGCAGCTTTACAGGGAGGTATGGCTACACCTTC. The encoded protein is CASSFTGRYGYTF.

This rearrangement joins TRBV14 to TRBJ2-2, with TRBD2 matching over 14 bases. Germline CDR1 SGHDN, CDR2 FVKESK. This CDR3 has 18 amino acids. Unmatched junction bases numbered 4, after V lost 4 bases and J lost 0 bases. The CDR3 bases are TGTGCCAGCAGCCCGGGGACTAGCGGGGGACCGAACACCGGGGAGCTGTTTTTT. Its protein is CASSPGTSGGPNTGELFF.

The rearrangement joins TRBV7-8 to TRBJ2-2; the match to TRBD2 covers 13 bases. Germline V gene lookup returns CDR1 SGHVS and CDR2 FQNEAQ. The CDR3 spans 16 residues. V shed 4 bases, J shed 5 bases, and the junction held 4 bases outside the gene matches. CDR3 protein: CASSSATSGGTGELFF. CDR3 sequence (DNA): TGTGCCAGCAGCTCCGCGACTAGCGGGGGGACCGGGGAGCTGTTTTTT. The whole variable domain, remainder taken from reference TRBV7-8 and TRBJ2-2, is GAGVSQSPRYKVAKRGQDVALRCDPISGHVSLFWYQQALGQGPEFLTYFQNEAQLDKSGLPSDRFFAERPEGSVSTLKIQRTQQEDSAVYLCASSSATSGGTGELFFGEGSRLTVL.

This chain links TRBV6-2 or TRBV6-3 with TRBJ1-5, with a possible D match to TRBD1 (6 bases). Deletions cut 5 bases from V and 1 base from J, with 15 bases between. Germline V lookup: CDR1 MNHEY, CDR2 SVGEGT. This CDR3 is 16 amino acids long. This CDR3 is CASSRGAYESNQPQHF. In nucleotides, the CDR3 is TGTGCCAGCAGTCGGGGGGCTTATGAAAGCAATCAGCCCCAGCATTTT.

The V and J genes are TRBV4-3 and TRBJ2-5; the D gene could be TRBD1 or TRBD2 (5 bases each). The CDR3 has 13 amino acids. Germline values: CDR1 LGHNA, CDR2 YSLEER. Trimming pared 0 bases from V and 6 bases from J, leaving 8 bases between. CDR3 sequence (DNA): TGCGCCAGCAGCCAAGAGAGGGGACAGACCCAGTACTTC. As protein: CASSQERGQTQYF.

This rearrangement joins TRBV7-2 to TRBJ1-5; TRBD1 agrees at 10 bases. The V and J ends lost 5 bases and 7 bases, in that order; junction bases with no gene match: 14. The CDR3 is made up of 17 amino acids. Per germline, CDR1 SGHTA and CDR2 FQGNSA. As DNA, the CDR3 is TGTGCCAGCAGCAATAGACAGGGGGCTAATGGAGGGCAGCCCCAGCATTTT. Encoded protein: CASSNRQGANGGQPQHF.